In this sample, the clone carrying this TCR beta chain is medium-sized. Its specificity is not known. This sample includes further DNA sequences coding for the same CDR3. The CDR3 consists of 13 residues. Germline V gives CDR1 GTSNPN, CDR2 SVGIG (reference sequence). Trimming stripped 3 bases from V and 3 bases from J, with 6 bases between. The sample originates from a study of cytotoxic CD8 clonotypes in ibrutinib-treated CLL. Overall study context: On average, more than 85,000 productive rearrangements and 255,043 productive templates per sample.

Profiling relied on immunoSEQ multiplex PCR, and the TCRdb table lists in-frame clones only, not all of them. In the table there are approximately 100,000 clones, approximately 58% of which are singletons. Overall study findings and caveats: Clonality was elevated at ibrutinib response and had returned toward baseline at progression.

This receptor was obtained from a human donor with chronic lymphocytic leukemia. The V gene is TRBV30, the J gene TRBJ2-6; D is unresolved. The material sequenced was PBMCs, taken after 24 months of ibrutinib treatment. The CDR3 sequence: CAWRISGANVLTF. In nucleotides, the CDR3 is TGTGCCTGGAGAATCAGTGGGGCCAACGTCCTGACTTTC.